One and the same sample provided the 22 T cell receptor beta chains below, sequenced in a study of cytomegalovirus exposure and HLA in healthy donors. PCR involved 60 Vbeta and 13 Jbeta primers. Generated by immunoSEQ multiplex PCR, the TCRdb table keeps only in-frame clones and is missing some. The listing contains around 100,000 clones. The sequencing sample was made of PBMCs. The receptors stem from a man aged 50 to 60 in good health and CMV-seronegative.

This rearrangement joins TRBV4-3 to TRBJ2-3; 9 bases fit TRBD2. Per germline, CDR1 LGHNA and CDR2 YSLEER. V was pared by 0 bases and J by 0 bases, with 4 bases of the junction left unmatched. CDR3 size: 17 residues. This chain's CDR3 is CASSQDRLAGSTDTQYF. For the CDR3, the DNA is TGCGCCAGCAGCCAAGATCGGCTAGCGGGGAGCACAGATACGCAGTATTTT.

V and J are TRBV7-2 and TRBJ2-7, with 8 nucleotides matching TRBD2. CDR1 and CDR2 (germline): SGHTA, FQGNSA. This CDR3 has 16 amino acids. V was pared by 3 bases and J by 2 bases, with 9 bases of the junction left unmatched. The CDR3 coding sequence is TGTGCCAGCAGCTTGGTCGGGCGGGGGGAGACCTACGAGCAGTACTTC. Translation: CASSLVGRGETYEQYF.

The chain is built from TRBV5-4 and TRBJ1-4; tentatively, D is TRBD1 (6 bases). Germline V gene sequence: CDR1 SGHNT, CDR2 YYREEE (reference sequence). V shed 2 bases and J shed 8 bases, with 13 bases lying between them. CDR3 length equals 14 residues. The CDR3 region has the DNA TGTGCCAGCAGCTTACAGGGCTATGAGGAAAAACTGTTTTTT. Encoded protein: CASSLQGYEEKLFF.

The chain couples TRBV27 to TRBJ2-7; perhaps TRBD2 as D (5 bases). The V end lost 4 bases, the J end lost 0 bases, and 13 bases lay between the germline ends. Germline V CDR1 and CDR2: MNHEY, SMNVEV (reference sequence). The CDR3 has 15 amino acids. CDR3 protein: CASSWSGRSSYEQYF. The CDR3 DNA reads as TGTGCCAGCAGTTGGTCGGGGAGAAGCTCCTACGAGCAGTACTTC.

The chain joins TRBV5-6 to TRBJ2-2; the match to TRBD2 covers 10 bases. Per germline, CDR1 SGHDT and CDR2 YYEEEE. This CDR3 contains 16 residues. J lost 0 bases, V lost 2 bases, and 1 base had no gene match. The CDR3 DNA sequence: TGTGCCAGCAGCTTTAGCGGGGGGCCGAACACCGGGGAGCTGTTTTTT. It specifies CASSFSGGPNTGELFF.

This chain links TRBV25-1 with TRBJ1-1; D is unresolved. With 2 bases removed from V and 5 bases from J, the gap between germline ends came to 9 bases. Germline V gene sequence: CDR1 MGHDK, CDR2 SYGVNS. The CDR3 length is 13 residues. CDR3: CASSELEGTEAFF. CDR3 in DNA: TGTGCCAGCAGTGAACTGGAGGGAACTGAAGCTTTCTTT.

The chain employs TRBV2 and TRBJ1-6; TRBD1 matches at 7 bases. Trimming cost V 6 bases and J 6 bases; bases outside gene matches: 8. This CDR3 spans 15 amino acids. Germline-derived CDR1 and CDR2 are SNHLY and FYNNEI. The CDR3 sequence is CASRMTGPSNSPLHF. CDR3 DNA sequence: TGTGCCAGCAGGATGACAGGGCCGTCTAATTCACCCCTCCACTTT.

The rearrangement joins TRBV5-4 to TRBJ2-7; TRBD2 might be the D (6 bases). Germline V gene data show CDR1 as SGHNT and CDR2 as YYREEE (reference sequence). The CDR3 contains 14 residues. V lost 4 bases and J lost 5, with 16 bases in between. In DNA form, the CDR3 reads TGTGCCAGCAGCGACACTCGGAGGGGCGACGAGCAGTACTTC. Translated, it gives CASSDTRRGDEQYF.

The CDR3 DNA reads TGTGCCAGCAGGGGAACTAGGGCCAATGAGCAGTTCTTC. Encoded protein: CASRGTRANEQFF. V usage is TRBV6-5 and J usage is TRBJ2-1; tentatively, D is TRBD2 (5 bases). The V end lost 6 bases, the J end lost 6 bases, and 12 bases lay between the germline ends. The CDR3 spans 13 residues. CDR1 MNHEY and CDR2 SVGAGI come from the germline V gene.

The V and J genes are TRBV5-1 and TRBJ2-1; 9 bases align to TRBD2. The CDR3 is made up of 17 amino acids. CDR1 is SGHRS and CDR2 is YFSETQ in the germline V gene. V shed 2 bases and J 4 bases; nucleotides not matched to a gene: 10. CDR3 protein: CASSLRFQRGAYNEQFF. Here the CDR3 DNA reads TGCGCCAGCAGCTTACGCTTTCAGCGGGGGGCTTACAATGAGCAGTTCTTC.

The chain combines TRBV2 with TRBJ1-2; 7 bases fit TRBD1. Germline values: CDR1 SNHLY, CDR2 FYNNEI. V lost 6 bases, J lost 2 bases, and 15 bases stayed unmatched. This CDR3 has 17 amino acids. The CDR3 sequence: CASRDPGQSRGNYGYTF. Written as DNA, the CDR3 is TGTGCCAGCAGGGATCCGGGACAGAGCAGGGGAAACTATGGCTACACCTTC.

This sequence joins TRBV28 and TRBJ2-7, with 10 bases aligning to TRBD1. CDR3 size: 13 residues. CDR1 and CDR2 (germline): MDHEN, SYDVKM. V shed 6 bases, J shed 4 bases, and the junction held 3 bases outside the gene matches. In nucleotides, the CDR3 is TGTGCCAGCAGCCGGGACAGGGGATACGAGCAGTACTTC. Its translation: CASSRDRGYEQYF.

The chain has TRBV2 and TRBJ1-6, with TRBD1 matching 9 bases. The CDR3 totals 13 residues. With 6 bases clipped from V and 10 bases from J, the junction kept 4 bases outside the gene matches. Germline CDR1 SNHLY, CDR2 FYNNEI. CDR3 region: CASSRDRESPLHF. CDR3 DNA sequence: TGTGCCAGCAGCCGGGACAGGGAATCACCCCTCCACTTT.

This chain connects TRBV9 to TRBJ2-5; D unclear. V was trimmed by 4 bases and J by 5 bases, leaving 15 bases between them. This CDR3 contains 14 residues. The germline V gene has CDR1 SGDLS and CDR2 YYNGEE. The CDR3 nucleotides are TGTGCCAGCAGCCAAGACGTCGGAGTGGAGACCCAGTACTTC. Translation: CASSQDVGVETQYF.

The chain links TRBV6-6 to TRBJ1-1, with a weak D call TRBD1 (5 bases). The V end lost 4 bases, the J end lost 1 base, and 13 bases lay between the germline ends. Germline CDR1 is MNHNY and CDR2 is SVGAGI (reference sequence). The CDR3 spans 15 residues. The CDR3 protein is CASSSTRQGNTEAFF. DNA of the CDR3: TGTGCCAGCAGTTCCACGAGGCAGGGGAACACTGAAGCTTTCTTT.

The V and J genes are TRBV4-3 and TRBJ1-1; D remains unclear. From germline, CDR1 is LGHNA and CDR2 YSLEER. The CDR3 spans 13 residues. Trimming pared 0 bases from V and 5 bases from J, leaving 7 bases between. CDR3 sequence (DNA): TGCGCCAGCAGCCAAGATCGCGGGACTGAAGCTTTCTTT. Translating gives CASSQDRGTEAFF.

The chain couples TRBV7-2 to TRBJ1-6; D gene uncertain. The CDR3 covers 16 residues. V shed 0 bases and J shed 8 bases, with 14 bases lying between them. Germline assignment: CDR1 SGHTA and CDR2 FQGNSA. In DNA form, the CDR3 reads TGTGCCAGCAGCTTAGCGGGGAGGGAGGCGGATTCACCCCTCCACTTT. It encodes CASSLAGREADSPLHF.

The chain is built from TRBV6-6 and TRBJ1-1, with 7 positions matching TRBD1. The CDR3 consists of 15 residues. Trimming removed 3 bases from V and 1 base from J; junction bases left unmatched: 5. Germline V CDR1 and CDR2: MNHNY, SVGAGI (reference sequence). CDR3 loop: CASSYPGTENTEAFF. In nucleotides, the CDR3 is TGTGCCAGCAGTTATCCCGGGACAGAGAACACTGAAGCTTTCTTT.

The gene calls are TRBV18 and TRBJ1-1, with TRBD1 as a possible D gene (6 bases). The CDR3 has 13 residues. Deletions cut 5 bases from V and 2 bases from J, with 9 bases between. The V gene's germline CDR1 is KGHSH and CDR2 LQKENI. The CDR3 DNA reads TGTGCCAGCTCAGAACAGGGTAACACTGAAGCTTTCTTT. Amino acid sequence: CASSEQGNTEAFF.

This chain uses TRBV7-2 with TRBJ1-1, with 8 positions matching TRBD1. CDR3 size: 13 residues. After removal of 3 bases from V and 3 bases from J, the junction contained 0 bases not matched to a gene. Germline values: CDR1 SGHTA, CDR2 FQGNSA. The chain's CDR3 is CASSLDRDTEAFF. The CDR3 DNA follows: TGTGCCAGCAGCTTGGACAGGGACACTGAAGCTTTCTTT. Drawing the rest from reference TRBV7-2 and TRBJ1-1, the complete variable domain is GAGVSQSPSNKVTEKGKDVELRCDPISGHTALYWYRQSLGQGLEFLIYFQGNSAPDKSGLPSDRFSAERTGGSVSTLTIQRTQQEDSAVYLCASSLDRDTEAFFGQGTRLTVV.

The V call is TRBV18, the J call TRBJ1-2; 7 bases map to TRBD1. The CDR3 is made up of 14 amino acids. CDR1 and CDR2 from the germline V gene are KGHSH and LQKENI. V lost 0 bases to trimming and J lost 4 bases; unmatched junction nucleotides: 2. The DNA for the CDR3 is TGTGCCAGCTCACCACCACAGGGGAGCTATGGCTACACCTTC. Its protein is CASSPPQGSYGYTF.

The chain joins TRBV9 to TRBJ2-1, with TRBD1 matching over 10 bases. V lost 6 bases to trimming and J lost 8 bases; unmatched junction nucleotides: 8. The V gene's germline CDR1 is SGDLS and CDR2 YYNGEE. The length of the CDR3 is 14 residues. The CDR3 DNA reads as TGTGCCAGCAACGCCGGGACAGGGGCCCATGAGCAGTTCTTC. Encoded protein: CASNAGTGAHEQFF.